This TCR beta chain came from a study of CD8+ T cells in alopecia areata. The CDR3 runs 13 residues. V was clipped by 7 bases and J by 2 bases, with 11 bases between them. Germline V gene sequence: CDR1 SQVTM, CDR2 ANQGSEA. A few counts support this clone. Sequencing relied on a cDNA template that was reverse transcribed from extracted RNA. Some clones are missing from TCRdb's copy, which holds only in-frame ones; the method was immunoSEQ multiplex PCR. This repertoire shows fewer than 250,000 clones, 35% to 45% found once; its top ten account for 0.48%. Documented treatment: oral pan-JAK inhibitor, 5-10 mg twice daily.

The chain uses TRBV29-1 and TRBJ2-2, with D hard to call. This TCR was sampled from a human donor with alopecia areata. Material: CD4+ T cells sorted from blood, obtained at approximately week 30, from a patient treated with tofacitinib. CDR3 coding DNA: TGCAGCGGCCGGCGGCCTAACACCGGGGAGCTGTTTTTT. It yields the protein CSGRRPNTGELFF.